The clone carrying this T cell receptor (beta chain) was recorded a few times. Its antigen remains unknown. V was clipped by 5 bases and J by 1 base, with 9 bases between them. This CDR3 contains 12 residues. The germline V gene has CDR1 DFQATT and CDR2 SNEGSKA (reference sequence). cDNA libraries for TCR alpha and TCR beta, carrying sample barcodes and UMIs, came from 5'RACE with constant-segment primers. TCRdb re-called the 5' RACE reads through MiXCR, storing one row per CDR3 protein. The sample yields 110,000 or so distinct CDR3 sequences, approximately 21% seen once. The data derive from a study of T-cell memory formation after mild COVID-19. Whole-study results and caveats: Cross-reactive memory appears to have joined, as suggested by some responding clones showing up in pre-infection memory.

Material for sequencing was PBMCs or a T cell subset sorted from them (not recorded which). This clonotype originated in a man younger than 35 who had mild COVID-19 (a few samples of this study predate the infection). Cell type and time point are not known. The gene calls are TRBV20-1 and TRBJ2-7, with a tentative D call TRBD1 (6 bases). The CDR3 DNA is TGCAGTGCTCATACAGGGTCCTACGAGCAGTACTTC. Translation: CSAHTGSYEQYF.